This TCR beta chain was identified during a study of T cells in Graves' hyperthyroidism and ophthalmopathy. Per the germline V gene, CDR1 is DFQATT and CDR2 is SNEGSKA (reference sequence). The CDR3 is made up of 13 amino acids. The V end was cut by 0 bases, the J end by 8 bases, with 13 bases between. This clonotype was recorded a few times. Antigen specificity is unknown. Study outcomes and limitations: The model predicted ophthalmopathy a median around six months before onset. A model using 13 V-J features told ophthalmopathy apart from stable hyperthyroidism.

The TCR beta CDR3 regions underwent amplification using RNA transcripts as the source. A first-round RT-PCR of the TCR CDR3 used the HTBI primer set. TCRdb re-analysed the multiplex PCR reads in MiXCR, keeping a single row per CDR3 protein. Seen here are roughly 350,000 distinct CDR3 sequences, approximately 13% observed once, and the top ten hold about 26%. The clonotype was recovered from a woman aged 25-40 years with Graves' hyperthyroidism. The sequenced sample consisted of blood. This chain uses TRBV20-1 with TRBJ1-1, with D hard to call. CDR3: CSAREQPGREAFF. CDR3 DNA: TGCAGTGCTAGAGAGCAGCCCGGCCGGGAAGCTTTCTTT.